This T cell receptor (beta chain) was identified in a study of T cells after somatic rescue of genetic block. The length of the CDR3 is 15 residues. Trimming took 6 bases from V and 11 from J, leaving 24 bases between them. Germline values: CDR1 LGHNT, CDR2 FRNRAP. The assay was immunoSEQ multiplex PCR, and TCRdb's table has in-frame clones only and misses some. This table holds 70,000 to 95,000 clones, about 87% found once. The source is a woman under 30. This chain uses TRBV12-5 with TRBJ2-3; the D is unclear. Material for sequencing was peripheral blood mononuclear cells (PBMCs). The CDR3 nucleotides read TGTGCTAGTGGCCCATTGACCGTCTCGAAAACCGAGCAGTATTTT. This codes for CASGPLTVSKTEQYF. The whole variable domain, remainder taken from reference TRBV12-5 and TRBJ2-3, is DARVTQTPRHKVTEMGQEVTMRCQPILGHNTVFWYRQTMMQGLELLAYFRNRAPLDDSGMPKDRFSAEMPDATLATLKIQPSEPRDSAVYFCASGPLTVSKTEQYFGPGTRLTVL.